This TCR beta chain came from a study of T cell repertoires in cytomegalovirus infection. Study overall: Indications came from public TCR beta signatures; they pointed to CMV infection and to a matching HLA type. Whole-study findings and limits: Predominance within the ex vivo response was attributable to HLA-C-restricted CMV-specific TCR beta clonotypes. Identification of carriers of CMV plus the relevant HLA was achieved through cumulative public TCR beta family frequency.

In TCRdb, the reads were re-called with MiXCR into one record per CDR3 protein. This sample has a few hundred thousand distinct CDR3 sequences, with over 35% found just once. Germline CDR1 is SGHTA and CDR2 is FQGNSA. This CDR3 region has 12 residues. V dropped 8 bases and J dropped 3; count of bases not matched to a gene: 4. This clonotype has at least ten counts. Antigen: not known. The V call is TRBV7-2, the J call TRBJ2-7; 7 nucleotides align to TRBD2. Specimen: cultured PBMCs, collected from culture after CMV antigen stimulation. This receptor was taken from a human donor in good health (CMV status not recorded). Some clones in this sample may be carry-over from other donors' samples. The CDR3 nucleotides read TGTGCCAGCGGGCGGGAGCGCTACGAGCAGTACTTC. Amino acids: CASGRERYEQYF.